This TCR beta chain was observed in a study of cytomegalovirus exposure and HLA in healthy donors. Trimming cost V 6 bases and J 5 bases; bases outside gene matches: 3. The CDR3 runs to 15 residues. Germline V gene sequence: CDR1 WSHSY, CDR2 SAAADI. Concerning this clone itself: As yet, its antigen is unknown.

General study points: In a later analysis, a genetic analysis reported fewer productive-TCR N-insertions in an Asian-associated ancestry cluster than the cohort average.

The PCR employed 60 Vbeta primers together with 13 Jbeta primers. Sequencing was performed with immunoSEQ multiplex PCR; in TCRdb, only in-frame clones are kept and a portion is missing. The repertoire holds 95,000 to 110,000 clones, with 77% as singletons. The receptor's source is a male donor in good health and CMV-seronegative. Material for sequencing was PBMCs. The rearrangement links TRBV10-2 to TRBJ2-3, with 15 positions matching TRBD2. The DNA of the CDR3 is TGCGCCAGCAGGGGACTAGCGGGAGGCCAAGATACGCAGTATTTT. Translated: CASRGLAGGQDTQYF.